The rows below give T cell receptor beta chains drawn from one sample of a study of vaccination and CD4 T cells after COVID-19. TCRdb re-called the PCR reads through MiXCR, storing one row per CDR3 protein. The repertoire includes roughly 25,000 distinct CDR3 sequences, 51% of them detected once, and approximately 1% sits in the top ten. Sequences were derived from CD4+ T cells from blood, sampled before SARS-CoV-2 vaccination. These receptors all stem from a human donor who had recovered from COVID-19. The CDR3 runs from the conserved cysteine through the conserved F or W. The D gene is left open where the match is weak. For some rows the clone size is stated as once, few or many, or as a class when expanded; others skip it.

few,-,TRBV11-3,15,TRBJ1-3,TGTGCCAGCAGCTTAGAACCGGGCCCCGGAAACACCATATATTTT,CASSLEPGPGNTIYF
-,-,TRBV20-1,14,TRBJ2-7,TGCAGTGCTAGAGACTTTAAATGGGGATACGAGCAGTACTTC,CSARDFKWGYEQYF
-,TRBD2,TRBV7-2,20,TRBJ2-3,TGTGCCAGCAGCTTTGATAGCGTCCCGACTAGCGGGAGGAGGACAGATACGCAGTATTTT,CASSFDSVPTSGRRTDTQYF
few,-,TRBV7-2,15,TRBJ1-5,TGTGCCAGCAGCAGGGGGAGGGGAGGCAATCAGCCCCAGCATTTT,CASSRGRGGNQPQHF
once,-,TRBV6-1,15,TRBJ2-1,TGTGCCAGCAATGAAGCGGTTAGCTCCTACAATGAGCAGTTCTTC,CASNEAVSSYNEQFF
-,-,TRBV28,15,TRBJ2-3,TGTGCCAGCAGTTCCGGGAGCGGCACCCTCCATACGCAGTATTTT,CASSSGSGTLHTQYF
-,TRBD2,TRBV7-2,16,TRBJ2-2,TGTGCCAGCAGCGTCTCCGGGACTAGTGGGTCCGGGGAGCTGTTTTTT,CASSVSGTSGSGELFF
few,-,TRBV20-1,12,TRBJ1-1,TGCAGTGCTAGAGAGTCGGGGGCCAAAGCTTTCTTT,CSARESGAKAFF
-,TRBD1,TRBV5-1,17,TRBJ2-7,TGCGCCAGCAGCTACCACCGGGACAGGGGGTTTACGTACGAGCAGTACTTC,CASSYHRDRGFTYEQYF
-,-,TRBV27,17,TRBJ1-3,TGTGCCAGCAGAGGGTGGGGCCCCGGGGGTTCTGGAAACACCATATATTTT,CASRGWGPGGSGNTIYF
-,-,TRBV7-9,14,TRBJ2-5,TGTGCCAGCAGCTTAGGGGGGGTAGGGGAGACCCAGTACTTC,CASSLGGVGETQYF
few,-,TRBV6-1,13,TRBJ2-1,TGTGCCAGCAGTCGGGGCTCCTACAATGAGCAGTTCTTC,CASSRGSYNEQFF
once,TRBD2,TRBV7-6,18,TRBJ2-3,TGTGCCAGCAGCTTACGATTGCGAGGAGCGGGAGGGACAGATACGCAGTATTTT,CASSLRLRGAGGTDTQYF
-,TRBD2,TRBV4-1,19,TRBJ2-3,TGCGCCAGCAGCCATCGGGGACTAGCGGGGAAACTAAACTCAGATACGCAGTATTTT,CASSHRGLAGKLNSDTQYF